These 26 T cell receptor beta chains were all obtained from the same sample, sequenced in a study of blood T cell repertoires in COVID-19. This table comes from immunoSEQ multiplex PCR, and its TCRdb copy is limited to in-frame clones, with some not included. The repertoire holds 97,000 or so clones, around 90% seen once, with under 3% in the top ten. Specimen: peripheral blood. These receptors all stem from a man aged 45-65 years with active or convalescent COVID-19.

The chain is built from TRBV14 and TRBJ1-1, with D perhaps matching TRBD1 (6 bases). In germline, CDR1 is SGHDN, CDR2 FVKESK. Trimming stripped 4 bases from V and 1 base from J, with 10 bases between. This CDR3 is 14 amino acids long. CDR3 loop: CASSLSRGNTEAFF. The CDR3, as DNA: TGTGCCAGCAGCCTAAGCAGGGGGAACACTGAAGCTTTCTTT. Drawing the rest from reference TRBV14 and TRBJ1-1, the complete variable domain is EAGVTQFPSHSVIEKGQTVTLRCDPISGHDNLYWYRRVMGKEIKFLLHFVKESKQDESGMPNNRFLAERTGGTYSTLKVQPAELEDSGVYFCASSLSRGNTEAFFGQGTRLTVV.

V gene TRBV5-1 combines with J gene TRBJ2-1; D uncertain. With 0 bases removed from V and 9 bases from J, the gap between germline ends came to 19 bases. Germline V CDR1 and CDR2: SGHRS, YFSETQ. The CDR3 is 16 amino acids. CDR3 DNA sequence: TGCGCCAGCAGCTTGGTTGCGTTCGGTGGTGAAAGTGAGCAGTTCTTC. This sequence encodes CASSLVAFGGESEQFF.

The CDR3 protein is CASSPQRAGANVLTF. CDR3 nucleotides: TGTGCCAGCAGTCCTCAACGGGCTGGGGCCAACGTCCTGACTTTC. The V and J genes are TRBV27 and TRBJ2-6; D gene unclear. Trimming shortened V by 5 bases and J by 2 bases, and 10 bases separated the two germline ends. This CDR3 spans 15 amino acids. Germline V gene sequence: CDR1 MNHEY, CDR2 SMNVEV (reference sequence).

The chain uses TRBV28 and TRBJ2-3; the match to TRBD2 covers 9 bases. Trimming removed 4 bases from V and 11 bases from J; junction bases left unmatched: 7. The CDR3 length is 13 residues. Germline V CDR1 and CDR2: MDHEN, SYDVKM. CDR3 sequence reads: CASSSMTSGQQYF. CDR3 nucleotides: TGTGCCAGCAGTTCGATGACTAGCGGCCAGCAGTATTTT.

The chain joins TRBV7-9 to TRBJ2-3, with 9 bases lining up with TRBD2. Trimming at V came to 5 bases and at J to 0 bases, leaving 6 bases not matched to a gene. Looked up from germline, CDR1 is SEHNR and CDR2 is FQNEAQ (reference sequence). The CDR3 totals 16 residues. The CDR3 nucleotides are TGTGCCAGCAGCAAGCGACTAGCGGTTAGCACAGATACGCAGTATTTT. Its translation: CASSKRLAVSTDTQYF.

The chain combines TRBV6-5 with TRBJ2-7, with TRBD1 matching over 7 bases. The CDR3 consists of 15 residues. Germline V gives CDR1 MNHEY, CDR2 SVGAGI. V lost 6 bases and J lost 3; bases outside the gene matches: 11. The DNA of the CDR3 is TGTGCCAGCAGCAGATCATGGGACAGACACTACGAGCAGTACGTC. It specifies CASSRSWDRHYEQYV.

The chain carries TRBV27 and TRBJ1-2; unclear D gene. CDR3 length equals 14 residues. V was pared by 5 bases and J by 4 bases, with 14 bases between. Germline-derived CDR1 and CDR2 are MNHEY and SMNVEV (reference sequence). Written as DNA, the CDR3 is TGTGCCAGCAGTCCCCAAGCGGGAGTCTATGGCTACACCTTC. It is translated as CASSPQAGVYGYTF.

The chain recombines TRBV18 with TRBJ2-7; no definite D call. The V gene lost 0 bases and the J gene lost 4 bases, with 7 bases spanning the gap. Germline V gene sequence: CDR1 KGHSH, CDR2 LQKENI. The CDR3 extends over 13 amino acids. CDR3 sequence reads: CASSPPASYEQYF. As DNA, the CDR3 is TGTGCCAGCTCACCACCGGCTAGTTACGAGCAGTACTTC.

The DNA of the CDR3 is TGTGCCAGCAGCCCCCGACTGGACACCTCCTACGAGCAGTACTTC. This sequence encodes CASSPRLDTSYEQYF. The chain employs TRBV11-2 and TRBJ2-7; maybe TRBD1 (5 bases). The CDR3 sequence is 15 residues long. V shed 5 bases and J shed 0 bases, with 14 bases lying between them. CDR1 and CDR2 from the germline V gene are SGHAT and FQNNGV.

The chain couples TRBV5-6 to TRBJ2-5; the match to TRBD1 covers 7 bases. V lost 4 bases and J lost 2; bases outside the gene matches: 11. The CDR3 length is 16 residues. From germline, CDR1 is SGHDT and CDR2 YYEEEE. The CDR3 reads CASSPLGGQVQETQYF. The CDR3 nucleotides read TGTGCCAGCAGCCCGCTAGGTGGACAGGTACAAGAGACCCAGTACTTC. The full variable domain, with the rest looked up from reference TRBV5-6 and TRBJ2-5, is DAGVTQSPTHLIKTRGQQVTLRCSPKSGHDTVSWYQQALGQGPQFIFQYYEEEERQRGNFPDRFSGHQFPNYSSELNVNALLLGDSALYLCASSPLGGQVQETQYFGPGTRLLVL.

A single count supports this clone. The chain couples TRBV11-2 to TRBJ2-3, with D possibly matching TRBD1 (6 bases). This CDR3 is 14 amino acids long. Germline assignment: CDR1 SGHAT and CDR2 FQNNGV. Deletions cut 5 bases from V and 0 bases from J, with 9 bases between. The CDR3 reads CASSIGQSTDTQYF. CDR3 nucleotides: TGTGCCAGCAGCATTGGACAGAGCACAGATACGCAGTATTTT.

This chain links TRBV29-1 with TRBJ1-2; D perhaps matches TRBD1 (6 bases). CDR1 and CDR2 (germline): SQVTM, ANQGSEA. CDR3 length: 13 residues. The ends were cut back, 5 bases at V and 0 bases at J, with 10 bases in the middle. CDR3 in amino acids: CSVWDTANYGYTF. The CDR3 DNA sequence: TGCAGCGTTTGGGACACCGCTAACTATGGCTACACCTTC. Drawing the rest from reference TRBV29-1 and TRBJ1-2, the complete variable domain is SAVISQKPSRDICQRGTSLTIQCQVDSQVTMMFWYRQQPGQSLTLIATANQGSEATYESGFVIDKFPISRPNLTFSTLTVSNMSPEDSSIYLCSVWDTANYGYTFGSGTRLTVV.

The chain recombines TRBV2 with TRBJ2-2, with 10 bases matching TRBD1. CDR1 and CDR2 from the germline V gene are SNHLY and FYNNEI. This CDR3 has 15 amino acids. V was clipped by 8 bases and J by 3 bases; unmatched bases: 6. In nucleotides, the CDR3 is TGTGCCAGCGATCCCGGGACAGGGGACACCGGGGAGCTGTTTTTT. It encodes CASDPGTGDTGELFF.

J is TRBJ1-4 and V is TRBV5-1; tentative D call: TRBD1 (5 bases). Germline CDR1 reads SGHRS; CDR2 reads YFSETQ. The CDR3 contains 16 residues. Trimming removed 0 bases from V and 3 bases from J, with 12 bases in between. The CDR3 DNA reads TGCGCCAGCAGCTTGGTGGAGTCGGGGGCTAATGAAAAACTGTTTTTT. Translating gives CASSLVESGANEKLFF. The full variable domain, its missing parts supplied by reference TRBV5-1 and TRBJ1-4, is KAGVTQTPRYLIKTRGQQVTLSCSPISGHRSVSWYQQTPGQGLQFLFEYFSETQRNKGNFPGRFSGRQFSNSRSEMNVSTLELGDSALYLCASSLVESGANEKLFFGSGTQLSVL.

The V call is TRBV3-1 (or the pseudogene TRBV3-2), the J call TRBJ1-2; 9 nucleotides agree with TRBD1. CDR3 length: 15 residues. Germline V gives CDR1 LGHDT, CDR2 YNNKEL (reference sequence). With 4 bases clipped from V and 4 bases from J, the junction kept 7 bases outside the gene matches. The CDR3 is CASSPGQGPFYGYTF. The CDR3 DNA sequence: TGTGCCAGCAGCCCAGGACAGGGGCCCTTCTATGGCTACACCTTC.

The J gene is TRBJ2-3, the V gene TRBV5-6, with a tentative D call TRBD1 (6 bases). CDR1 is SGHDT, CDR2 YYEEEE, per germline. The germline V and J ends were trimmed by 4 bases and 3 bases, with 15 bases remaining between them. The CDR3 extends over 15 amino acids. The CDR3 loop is CASSIAGTKTDTQYF. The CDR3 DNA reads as TGTGCCAGCAGCATTGCCGGGACAAAGACAGATACGCAGTATTTT.

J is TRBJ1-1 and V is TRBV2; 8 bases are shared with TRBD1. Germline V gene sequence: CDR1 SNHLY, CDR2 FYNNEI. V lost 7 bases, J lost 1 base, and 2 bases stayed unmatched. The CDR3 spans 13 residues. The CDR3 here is CASMGQANTEAFF. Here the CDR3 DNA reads TGTGCCAGCATGGGACAGGCGAACACTGAAGCTTTCTTT.

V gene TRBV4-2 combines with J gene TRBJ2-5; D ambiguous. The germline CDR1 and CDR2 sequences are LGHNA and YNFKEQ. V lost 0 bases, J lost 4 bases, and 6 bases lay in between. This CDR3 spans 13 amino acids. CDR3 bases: TGTGCCAGCAGCCAAGATTTCGGAGAGACCCAGTACTTC. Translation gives CASSQDFGETQYF.

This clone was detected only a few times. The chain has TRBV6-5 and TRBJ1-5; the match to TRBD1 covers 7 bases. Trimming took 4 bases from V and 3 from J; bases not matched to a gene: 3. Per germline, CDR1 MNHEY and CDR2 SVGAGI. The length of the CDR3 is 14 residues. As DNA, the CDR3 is TGTGCCAGCAGTTCGGGACAGAACAATCAGCCCCAGCATTTT. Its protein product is CASSSGQNNQPQHF.

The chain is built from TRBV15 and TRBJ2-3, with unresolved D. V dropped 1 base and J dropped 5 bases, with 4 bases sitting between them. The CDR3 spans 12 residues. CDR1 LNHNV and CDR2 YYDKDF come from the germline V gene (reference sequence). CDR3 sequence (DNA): TGTGCCACCAGCAGAGCCCAAGATACGCAGTATTTT. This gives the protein CATSRAQDTQYF.

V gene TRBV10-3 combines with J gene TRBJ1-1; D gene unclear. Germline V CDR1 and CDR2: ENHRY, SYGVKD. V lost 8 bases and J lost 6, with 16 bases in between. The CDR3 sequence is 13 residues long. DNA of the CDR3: TGTGCCATCGGAGCGGGTACCCCCGCTGAAGCTTTCTTT. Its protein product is CAIGAGTPAEAFF.

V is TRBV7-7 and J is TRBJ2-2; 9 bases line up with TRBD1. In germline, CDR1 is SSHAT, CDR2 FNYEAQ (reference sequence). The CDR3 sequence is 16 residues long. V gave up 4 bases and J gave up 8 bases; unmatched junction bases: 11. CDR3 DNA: TGTGCCAGCAGCTCGCGGACAGGGGCCTCGATAGGGGAGCTGTTTTTT. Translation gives CASSSRTGASIGELFF.

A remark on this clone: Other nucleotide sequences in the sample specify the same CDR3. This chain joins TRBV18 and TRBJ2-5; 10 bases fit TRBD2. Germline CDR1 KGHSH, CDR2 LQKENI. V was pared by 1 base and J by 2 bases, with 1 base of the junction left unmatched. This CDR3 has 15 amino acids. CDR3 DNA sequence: TGTGCCAGCTCACCACTAGCGGGGGGACAAGAGACCCAGTACTTC. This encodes CASSPLAGGQETQYF.

This CDR3 is CASSQAQGYDTGELFF. The DNA of the CDR3 is TGTGCCAGCAGCCAAGCGCAGGGATACGACACCGGGGAGCTGTTTTTT. The chain joins TRBV3-1 (or the pseudogene TRBV3-2) to TRBJ2-2; a weak D match, TRBD1 (5 bases). The CDR3 is 16 residues long. Germline V gives CDR1 LGHDT, CDR2 YNNKEL (reference sequence). V shed 1 base and J shed 3 bases, with 12 bases lying between them.

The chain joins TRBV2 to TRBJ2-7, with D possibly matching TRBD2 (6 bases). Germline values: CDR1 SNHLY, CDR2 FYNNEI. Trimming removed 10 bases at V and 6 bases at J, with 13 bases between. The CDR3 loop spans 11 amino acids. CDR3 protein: CATRGGTEQYV. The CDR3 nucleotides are TGTGCCACTAGAGGCGGGACCGAGCAGTACGTC.

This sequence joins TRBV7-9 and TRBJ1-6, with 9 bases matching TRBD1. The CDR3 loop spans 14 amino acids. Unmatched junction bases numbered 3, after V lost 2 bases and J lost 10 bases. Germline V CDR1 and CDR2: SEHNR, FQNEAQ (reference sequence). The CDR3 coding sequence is TGTGCCAGCAGCTTATGGGACAGGGAATCACCCCTCCACTTT. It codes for CASSLWDRESPLHF.